These T cell receptor beta chains were read from a single sample in a study of T cells in Graves' hyperthyroidism and ophthalmopathy. TCRdb passed the multiplex PCR reads through MiXCR, listing each CDR3 protein once. In the table there are 620,000 or so distinct CDR3 sequences, around 15% of which are singletons. Sequencing was done on a sample of blood. The receptors were gathered from a woman in her forties or fifties with Graves' ophthalmopathy. Both conserved end residues are part of each CDR3. D genes are given only for firm matches. The listing skips clone size in some rows; elsewhere it reads once, few, many or a size class.

D gene,J gene,CDR3 length,clone size,V gene,CDR3 protein,CDR3 DNA
TRBD1,TRBJ2-7,16,many,TRBV12-3/TRBV12-4,CASSFRGTGGSYEQYF,TGTGCCAGCAGTTTCAGAGGGACAGGGGGGTCCTACGAGCAGTACTTC
.,TRBJ2-7,15,.,TRBV18,CASSPSATQTYEQYF,TGTGCCAGCTCACCAAGCGCCACCCAAACCTACGAGCAGTACTTC
TRBD1,TRBJ2-7,16,many,TRBV2,CASSVPTQGISYEQYF,TGTGCCAGCAGTGTACCTACACAGGGGATCTCCTACGAGCAGTACTTC
.,TRBJ2-1,16,many,TRBV7-2,CASSLARAGAYNEQFF,TGTGCCAGCAGCTTGGCTCGAGCGGGCGCCTACAATGAGCAGTTCTTC
TRBD2,TRBJ2-7,12,.,TRBV24-1,CATTSGSGEQYF,TGTGCCACCACTAGCGGGAGCGGCGAGCAGTACTTC
TRBD2,TRBJ2-2,16,few,TRBV20-1,CSAKLAGASDTGELFF,TGCAGTGCTAAACTAGCGGGAGCGTCCGACACCGGGGAGCTGTTTTTT
TRBD2,TRBJ2-1,13,.,TRBV10-3,CAIRRGSGNEQFF,TGTGCCATCCGGCGGGGGTCCGGCAATGAGCAGTTCTTC
TRBD1,TRBJ1-5,18,once,TRBV19,CASHSPPGTDYSNQPQHF,TGTGCCAGTCACAGCCCACCCGGGACAGACTATAGCAATCAGCCCCAGCATTTT
.,TRBJ1-5,17,.,TRBV15,CATSRDLGAWSNQPQHF,TGTGCCACCAGCAGAGATCTAGGAGCATGGAGCAATCAGCCCCAGCATTTT
TRBD1,TRBJ2-1,13,many,TRBV29-1,CSVGVRGLNEQFF,TGCAGCGTTGGAGTCAGGGGGCTCAATGAGCAGTTCTTC
.,TRBJ1-1,11,many,TRBV28,CASIQTTEAFF,TGTGCCAGCATTCAAACCACTGAAGCTTTCTTT
.,TRBJ2-3,11,few,TRBV20-1,CSAPWGDTQYF,TGCAGTGCTCCGTGGGGAGATACGCAGTATTTT
.,TRBJ1-1,14,.,TRBV29-1,CSVEDQRGTAEAFF,TGCAGCGTTGAAGATCAGCGGGGAACGGCTGAAGCTTTCTTT
TRBD2,TRBJ2-7,17,.,TRBV5-1,CASSLASTSDYSYEQYF,TGCGCCAGCAGCTTGGCATCGACTAGCGACTACTCCTACGAGCAGTACTTC
TRBD1,TRBJ2-7,14,few,TRBV12-3/TRBV12-4,CASSPWTGSDEQYF,TGTGCCAGCAGCCCTTGGACAGGGAGCGACGAGCAGTACTTC
.,TRBJ1-4,15,many,TRBV28,CASSLSPFPGEKLFF,TGTGCCAGCAGTTTATCCCCGTTTCCTGGGGAAAAACTGTTTTTT
.,TRBJ2-7,12,many,TRBV7-8,CASSLDIYEQYF,TGTGCCAGCAGCCTGGACATCTACGAGCAGTACTTC
TRBD2,TRBJ2-1,15,many,TRBV7-2,CASSLFQLAGFEQFF,TGTGCCAGCAGCTTATTTCAACTAGCGGGATTTGAGCAGTTCTTC
.,TRBJ1-1,15,.,TRBV5-5,CASSLMAGWNTEAFF,TGTGCCAGCAGCTTGATGGCAGGGTGGAACACTGAAGCTTTCTTT
.,TRBJ2-7,12,many,TRBV7-3,CASRRISGEQYF,TGTGCCAGCAGACGGATCTCGGGAGAGCAGTACTTC
TRBD1,TRBJ1-5,16,many,TRBV7-9,CASSSDRGTIIEPQHF,TGTGCCAGCAGCTCGGACAGGGGGACAATCATTGAGCCCCAGCATTTT
TRBD1,TRBJ2-7,11,many,TRBV24-1,CATGTGAEQYF,TGTGCCACGGGGACAGGGGCCGAGCAGTACTTC
.,TRBJ2-7,13,many,TRBV2,CASSEGTIYEQYF,TGTGCCAGCAGTGAGGGTACGATCTACGAGCAGTACTTC
TRBD1,TRBJ2-7,15,many,TRBV7-2,CASSIQGVGAYEQYF,TGTGCCAGCAGCATACAGGGGGTAGGAGCCTACGAGCAGTACTTC
TRBD2,TRBJ2-7,17,.,TRBV4-3,CASSQEEGTSGVYEQYF,TGCGCCAGCAGCCAAGAGGAAGGGACTAGCGGCGTGTACGAGCAGTACTTC
.,TRBJ1-1,14,many,TRBV7-2,CASSFFRGNTEAFF,TGTGCCAGCAGCTTTTTTAGGGGAAACACTGAAGCTTTCTTT
TRBD2,TRBJ2-1,17,many,TRBV7-8,CASSPKRRAASGNEQFF,TGTGCCAGCAGCCCCAAGAGGCGGGCGGCTAGCGGAAATGAGCAGTTCTTC